The T cell receptor (beta chain) described here comes from a study of T cells expressing NK-cell markers (dated by TCRdb to about 2020). Study-level background: In sorted CD3+CD56+NKG2C+, CD3+CD56+NKG2C- and CD3+CD56-NKG2C+ T-cell subsets from 7 or 8 donors, TCR beta-chain repertoires were profiled. The study sequenced eight donors, all healthy volunteers chosen at random: three men and five women. Of the eight sequenced donors, seven were found to be HCMV-seropositive and one was found to be HCMV-seronegative. Sequencing of the libraries produced 2 x 150 bp reads on Illumina HiSeq 2000/2500, MiSeq or NextSeq. Study-wide findings and limitations: Whether the expanded NKG2C-expressing T cell clones were specific for HCMV antigens was left unclear. Those dominant clonotypes were again the most abundant among CD3+CD56-NKG2C+ cells in a few donors, at roughly 25-60.1%. In six donors, the dominant CD3+CD56+NKG2C+ clonotypes ranked among the top 10 CD8+ clonotypes, making up about 1.0-8% of CD8+ T cells.

The listed sequencing device is Illumina HiSeq 2000. TCR beta cDNA libraries were made by 5'RACE template switching that added a universal primer site and unique molecular identifiers. cDNA synthesis was primed from the TCR beta constant segment, followed by two successive PCR amplification steps. Processing in the source paper ran as follows. Reads were demultiplexed and grouped by UMI with MIGEC, and clonotypes were assembled and quantified with MiTCR. To exclude erroneous sequences, only TCR cDNA sequences supported by at least two reads were retained. The tcR package was used for downstream repertoire analysis, and clonotypes were matched between fractions using CDR3 nucleotide sequence together with V segment. VDJmatch was used to annotate antigen specificity against VDJdb, with one amino acid substitution in CDR3 permitted. TCRdb reprocessed the reads; each CDR3 protein sequence makes one entry, and DNA is unavailable. These V and J calls derive from TCRdb rather than the authors' analysis. This sample's table contains roughly 350,000 distinct CDR3 sequences. The ten largest clones capture 5.2% of the sample.

About this clonotype itself: Its binding antigen is unknown.

To determine HCMV serostatus, a commercial ELISA kit was used to detect HCMV-specific IgG in serum. Ficoll density gradient centrifugation was used to isolate peripheral blood mononuclear cells from blood. Counted from cysteine to phenylalanine, this CDR3 has 16 amino acids. DNA is not on record. The origin of this receptor is a man aged 18-70 years in good health. This receptor chain uses TRBV12-3 or TRBV12-4 and TRBJ2-3; TCRdb reports TRBD2, a call that lacks DNA to check it against. Sequenced: blood T cells: a sorted CD56 or NKG2C T cell subset, CD4+ or CD8+ T cells, or bulk PBMC T cells (not recorded which). The CDR3 protein is CASSLFSGGVIHTQYF.